Listed here are 24 T cell receptor beta chains from one sample, sequenced in a study of shared clonotypes between healthy human individuals. Naivety among CD8 cells was defined by CD45RO negativity and positive CCR7 selection, thereby excluding terminally differentiated effector memory CD45RA+ cells. The repertoire was sequenced with immunoSEQ multiplex PCR; TCRdb's copy has only in-frame clones and lacks some. The sample consists of around 2,000,000 clones, approximately 95% of them appearing once. Input material: naive CD8+ T cells sorted from blood. The source is a man aged 18 to 30 in good health.

For this clone: Other DNA sequences of this sample code for an identical CDR3. The V and J genes are TRBV27 and TRBJ2-7; D is unclear. The CDR3 is 13 amino acids. In germline, CDR1 is MNHEY, CDR2 SMNVEV (reference sequence). Trimming removed 0 bases at V and 3 bases at J, with 6 bases between. Here the CDR3 reads CASSLSGSYEQYF. DNA of the CDR3: TGTGCCAGCAGTTTATCGGGCAGCTACGAGCAGTACTTC.

About this clone itself: This same CDR3 is encoded by further DNA sequences in the sample. For the CDR3, the DNA is TGTGCCAGCAGCTTAGAGGGCAATAGCAATCAGCCCCAGCATTTT. Its translation is CASSLEGNSNQPQHF. The J gene is TRBJ1-5, the V gene TRBV11-2; D not certain. Trimming took 0 bases from V and 0 from J, leaving 6 bases between them. The CDR3 is made up of 15 amino acids. CDR1 is SGHAT, CDR2 FQNNGV, per germline.

J is TRBJ2-7 and V is TRBV27; 12 bases map to TRBD1. The CDR3 totals 15 residues. Germline values: CDR1 MNHEY, CDR2 SMNVEV (reference sequence). With V trimmed by 2 bases and J by 4 bases, 3 bases remained unmatched. The CDR3 loop is CASSLTGQGAYEQYF. In DNA, the CDR3 is TGTGCCAGCAGTTTAACGGGACAGGGGGCTTACGAGCAGTACTTC.

This sequence joins TRBV2 and TRBJ2-5, with 10 bases fitting TRBD1. The J call may be wrong; the DNA end is better matched by TRBJ2-7. CDR1 SNHLY and CDR2 FYNNEI come from the germline V gene. CDR3 length: 13 amino acids. The CDR3 DNA follows: TGTGCCAGCAGTGGACAGGGGGCCCACGAGCAGTACTTC. This encodes CASSGQGAHEQYF.

The rearrangement joins TRBV6-5 to TRBJ1-1; tentatively, D is TRBD1 (6 bases). CDR1 and CDR2 (germline): MNHEY, SVGAGI. Trimming pared 2 bases from V and 1 base from J, leaving 8 bases between. CDR3 length equals 14 residues. The CDR3 nucleotides read TGTGCCAGCAGTTACGGGACACCGAACACTGAAGCTTTCTTT. Translation gives CASSYGTPNTEAFF.

The genes are TRBV28 and TRBJ2-7, with D hard to call. The germline V gene encodes CDR1 MDHEN and CDR2 SYDVKM. The CDR3 is made up of 12 amino acids. Trimming removed 10 bases from V and 3 bases from J, with 13 bases in between. The CDR3 protein is CATSDVGYEQYF. In nucleotides, the CDR3 is TGTGCCACCAGCGACGTAGGCTACGAGCAGTACTTC.

The J gene is TRBJ2-1, the V gene TRBV10-1; no definite D call. The germline CDR1 and CDR2 sequences are WNHNN and SYGVQD (reference sequence). V shed 0 bases and J shed 4 bases, with 7 bases lying between them. CDR3 length: 14 residues. CDR3 sequence: CASSESNKYNEQFF. The CDR3 DNA is TGCGCCAGCAGTGAGTCTAACAAATACAATGAGCAGTTCTTC.

The chain links TRBV11-2 to TRBJ2-1; D is perhaps TRBD1 (5 bases). Germline loops: CDR1 SGHAT, CDR2 FQNNGV. Trimming left V 4 bases short and J 5 bases short, with 18 bases between. This CDR3 region has 16 residues. The CDR3 protein is CASSYLTAATDNEQFF. The CDR3 region has the DNA TGTGCCAGCAGCTACCTGACAGCAGCCACCGACAATGAGCAGTTCTTC.

J is TRBJ2-7 and V is TRBV25-1, with D possibly matching TRBD2 (6 bases). In germline, CDR1 is MGHDK, CDR2 SYGVNS. The CDR3 is 13 amino acids. With 8 bases removed from V and 5 bases from J, the gap between germline ends came to 16 bases. Here the CDR3 DNA reads TGTGCCAGCGCCCTTGGGGAGGTGGACGAGCAGTACTTC. Its protein product is CASALGEVDEQYF.

The rearrangement links TRBV4-1 to TRBJ2-5; 8 nucleotides line up with TRBD2. This CDR3 contains 16 residues. The germline V gene encodes CDR1 MGHRA and CDR2 YSYEKL. Unmatched junction bases numbered 9, after V lost 4 bases and J lost 2 bases. The DNA of the CDR3 is TGCGCCAGCAGCCCCCGGGCGGCGGGAGGTCAAGAGACCCAGTACTTC. Its translation is CASSPRAAGGQETQYF.

This clone appeared once. V usage is TRBV5-1 and J usage is TRBJ2-7; TRBD1 or TRBD2 may be the D gene (5 bases each). Trimming left V 3 bases short and J 3 bases short, with 13 bases between. CDR1 and CDR2 from the germline V gene are SGHRS and YFSETQ. The CDR3 covers 14 residues. CDR3 DNA: TGCGCCAGCAGCTGGACAATTGGGGGCTACGAGCAGTACTTC. As protein: CASSWTIGGYEQYF.

The DNA for the CDR3 is TGTGCCAGCAGCTTTAGGGACACCTACAATGAGCAGTTCTTC. Amino acids: CASSFRDTYNEQFF. The chain links TRBV7-6 to TRBJ2-1; D is possibly TRBD1 (6 bases). Germline V gene lookup returns CDR1 SGHVS and CDR2 FNYEAQ. Trimming removed 3 bases from V and 2 bases from J, with 8 bases in between. The CDR3 is made up of 14 amino acids.

A single count supports this clone. The same CDR3 is also encoded by other DNA sequences in this sample. J is TRBJ1-4 and V is TRBV7-9, with D unresolved. The germline CDR1 and CDR2 sequences are SEHNR and FQNEAQ (reference sequence). The CDR3 has 11 amino acids. The V end lost 4 bases, the J end lost 7 bases, and 4 bases lay between the germline ends. The CDR3 reads CASSSGEKLFF. Written as DNA, the CDR3 is TGTGCCAGCAGCTCGGGTGAAAAACTGTTTTTT.

The chain couples TRBV7-8 to TRBJ2-7, with TRBD1 as a possible D gene (6 bases). The germline gives CDR1 SGHVS, CDR2 FQNEAQ. The CDR3 length is 14 residues. The germline V and J ends were trimmed by 6 bases and 5 bases, with 17 bases remaining between them. DNA of the CDR3: TGTGCCAGCAGGGTGGACAGTCTGAGTCACGAGCAGTACTTC. Translating gives CASRVDSLSHEQYF.

The chain employs TRBV6-4 and TRBJ2-2; 11 bases fit TRBD2. V was pared by 8 bases and J by 7 bases, with 21 bases of the junction left unmatched. CDR1 is MRHNA, CDR2 SNTAGT, per germline. CDR3 length equals 19 residues. In DNA form, the CDR3 reads TGTGCCAGCCTTTGCCGGCAGTATTCGGGACTAGCGGTCGGCGGGGAGCTGTTTTTT. It specifies CASLCRQYSGLAVGGELFF.

V is TRBV9 and J is TRBJ1-2; TRBD1 is a possible D gene (5 bases). CDR1 is SGDLS, CDR2 YYNGEE, per germline. The CDR3 contains 16 residues. Trimming shortened V by 2 bases and J by 3 bases, and 17 bases separated the two germline ends. The CDR3 loop is CASSVSEAGGDYGYTF. The CDR3 DNA sequence: TGTGCCAGCAGCGTCTCGGAGGCGGGGGGAGACTATGGCTACACCTTC.

A note on this clone: The identical CDR3 is also encoded by other nucleotide sequences in the sample. The chain joins TRBV5-6 to TRBJ2-7; D unresolved. V was cut by 4 bases and J by 3 bases, with 5 bases left in between. CDR1 is SGHDT, CDR2 YYEEEE, per germline. The CDR3 is 11 amino acids. The CDR3 nucleotides are TGTGCCAGCAGCGCGAGCTACGAGCAGTACTTC. Protein: CASSASYEQYF.

The DNA of the CDR3 is TGTGCCAGCAGTTACGACGTCACGGAGGCCTACGAGCAGTACTTC. It is translated as CASSYDVTEAYEQYF. The chain couples TRBV6-5 to TRBJ2-7, with D maybe TRBD2 (5 bases). The germline V gene has CDR1 MNHEY and CDR2 SVGAGI. V shed 2 bases and J shed 2 bases, with 13 bases lying between them. This CDR3 region has 15 residues.

The rearrangement uses TRBV30 and TRBJ1-1; D gene uncertain. Per the germline V gene, CDR1 is GTSNPN and CDR2 is SVGIG (reference sequence). CDR3 size: 13 residues. The V and J ends lost 0 bases and 4 bases respectively, with 9 bases between them. The CDR3, as DNA: TGTGCCTGGAGTGTAGTGATGGGCACTGAAGCTTTCTTT. This translates into CAWSVVMGTEAFF.

The chain joins TRBV9 to TRBJ2-2, with D unclear. CDR1 is SGDLS, CDR2 YYNGEE, per germline. This CDR3 is built from 13 residues. Trimming pared 4 bases from V and 2 bases from J, leaving 6 bases between. The CDR3 nucleotides read TGTGCCAGCAGCCTAGATAACACCGGGGAGCTGTTTTTT. It specifies CASSLDNTGELFF.

The genes are TRBV5-4 and TRBJ2-3; D unresolved. The V and J ends lost 7 bases and 2 bases respectively, with 11 bases between them. Per the germline V gene, CDR1 is SGHNT and CDR2 is YYREEE (reference sequence). This CDR3 comprises 13 residues. As DNA, the CDR3 is TGTGCCAGCCTAGTACACAACACAGATACGCAGTATTTT. Its protein is CASLVHNTDTQYF.

The genes are TRBV5-1 and TRBJ2-3; the D gene could be TRBD1 or TRBD2 (5 bases each). Trimming removed 6 bases from V and 2 bases from J, with 16 bases in between. Germline V gene sequence: CDR1 SGHRS, CDR2 YFSETQ. There are 15 residues in the CDR3. CDR3 amino acids: CASTHIGANTDTQYF. The CDR3 coding sequence is TGCGCCAGCACGCATATCGGGGCGAACACAGATACGCAGTATTTT. The variable domain in full, with the rest retrieved from reference TRBV5-1 and TRBJ2-3, is KAGVTQTPRYLIKTRGQQVTLSCSPISGHRSVSWYQQTPGQGLQFLFEYFSETQRNKGNFPGRFSGRQFSNSRSEMNVSTLELGDSALYLCASTHIGANTDTQYFGPGTRLTVL.

The chain uses TRBV9 and TRBJ2-7, with D possibly TRBD2 on 5 matching bases. V gave up 4 bases and J gave up 6 bases, with 29 bases separating them. The CDR3 is 18 residues long. Germline loops: CDR1 SGDLS, CDR2 YYNGEE. The CDR3: CASSPSSSGENFFSEQYF. In DNA form, the CDR3 reads TGTGCCAGCAGCCCTTCTTCCAGCGGAGAAAATTTTTTTAGCGAGCAGTACTTC.

The V and J genes are TRBV9 and TRBJ2-7; D uncertain. Germline V gene lookup returns CDR1 SGDLS and CDR2 YYNGEE. The CDR3 covers 14 residues. With 4 bases removed from V and 0 bases from J, the gap between germline ends came to 11 bases. This CDR3 reads CASSPNPDSYEQYF. Written as DNA, the CDR3 is TGTGCCAGCAGCCCCAACCCGGACTCCTACGAGCAGTACTTC.